One sample yielded the 13 T cell receptor beta chains listed below, sequenced in a study of blood T cell repertoires in COVID-19. The method was immunoSEQ multiplex PCR; TCRdb's version includes in-frame clones alone and lacks a portion of them. The data show about 260,000 clones, about 80% seen once. The sequenced sample was PBMCs or T cells enriched from blood (not recorded which). The receptors derive from a man younger than 40 with acute COVID-19.

This chain links TRBV11-3 with TRBJ2-1; 7 bases match TRBD2. This CDR3 comprises 12 residues. Losses at the gene ends were 5 bases for V and 15 bases for J; bases not matched to a gene: 10. Per germline, CDR1 SGHNT and CDR2 YENEEA. DNA for the CDR3: TGTGCCAGCAGCCGGGGAGGGCGGTTTCTGTTCTTC. This codes for CASSRGGRFLFF.

The chain carries TRBV5-8 and TRBJ2-7; TRBD1 matches at 9 bases. The CDR3 totals 15 residues. Looked up from germline, CDR1 is SGHTS and CDR2 is YDEGEE. V lost 4 bases to trimming and J lost 2 bases; unmatched junction nucleotides: 7. The CDR3 loop is CASSPGTGTPYEQYV. DNA of the CDR3: TGTGCCAGCAGCCCCGGGACAGGGACCCCCTACGAGCAGTACGTC.

V is TRBV4-3 and J is TRBJ2-6, with D perhaps TRBD2 (7 bases). V was shortened by 5 bases and J by 0 bases, with 11 bases between the two germline ends. Germline CDR1 is LGHNA and CDR2 is YSLEER. This CDR3 is 16 amino acids long. The CDR3 spells CASSRGRDSGANVLTF. CDR3 DNA: TGCGCCAGCAGCAGGGGGAGGGACTCTGGGGCCAACGTCCTGACTTTC.

The V and J genes are TRBV7-2 and TRBJ2-3, with 7 bases aligning to TRBD1. This CDR3 is 13 amino acids long. Germline V gene sequence: CDR1 SGHTA, CDR2 FQGNSA. The V gene end was trimmed by 5 bases and the J gene end by 9 bases; junction bases not matched to a gene: 8. CDR3 region: CASSQGTDKTQYF. The CDR3 DNA sequence: TGTGCCAGCAGCCAAGGGACAGACAAAACGCAGTATTTT.

The V call is TRBV18, the J call TRBJ2-5; 10 bases align to TRBD2. CDR3 length: 15 amino acids. The V gene end was trimmed by 3 bases and the J gene end by 2 bases; junction bases not matched to a gene: 3. Germline values: CDR1 KGHSH, CDR2 LQKENI. The CDR3 spells CASSPGLAIQETQYF. The CDR3 DNA sequence: TGTGCCAGCTCACCGGGACTAGCGATACAAGAGACCCAGTACTTC.

This clone was picked up a small number of times. The chain joins TRBV7-9 to TRBJ2-1; TRBD1 is a possible D gene (7 bases). Trimming took off 0 bases at V and 5 bases at J, with 14 bases between the two ends. CDR3 size: 16 residues. Germline V CDR1 and CDR2: SEHNR, FQNEAQ (reference sequence). The CDR3 DNA sequence: TGTGCCAGCAGCTTAGCTAAAGTCAGGGGGGACAATGAGCAGTTCTTC. Protein product: CASSLAKVRGDNEQFF.

Notes on this clone: At one end the junction does not follow the germline gene, possibly because of a read error. The chain links TRBV5-1 to TRBJ1-6; D gene uncertain. CDR3 length: 15 amino acids. Germline values: CDR1 SGHRS, CDR2 YFSETQ. In nucleotides, the CDR3 is TGTGCCAGCAAGCCCCTTATGACTGAAGATTCACCCCTCCACTTT. Translation gives CASKPLMTEDSPLHF.

J is TRBJ2-4 and V is TRBV6-1; TRBD1 agrees at 7 bases. With V trimmed by 3 bases and J by 5 bases, 7 bases remained unmatched. CDR3 length: 15 residues. Germline CDR1 and CDR2: MNHNS and SASEGT. In nucleotides, the CDR3 is TGTGCCAGCAGTGAGGTAGGGGGCCCCCAAAACATTCAGTACTTC. It encodes CASSEVGGPQNIQYF.

The chain employs TRBV25-1 and TRBJ1-1; no firm D call. Germline V gene lookup returns CDR1 MGHDK and CDR2 SYGVNS. The CDR3 has 11 amino acids. Trimming removed 4 bases from V and 10 bases from J, with 10 bases in between. The CDR3 coding sequence is TGTGCCAGCAGTGCCAAAACTCGAGCTTTCTTT. As protein: CASSAKTRAFF.

As DNA, the CDR3 is TGTGCCAGCAGCTCCCGCCCTCCGGGAAGCACAGATACGCAGTATTTT. It is translated as CASSSRPPGSTDTQYF. The chain carries TRBV5-4 and TRBJ2-3, with D possibly TRBD2 on 5 matching bases. The CDR3 contains 16 residues. V gave up 3 bases and J gave up 0 bases, with 14 bases separating them. In germline, CDR1 is SGHNT, CDR2 YYREEE (reference sequence).

This sequence joins TRBV18 and TRBJ2-3, with 7 bases identical to TRBD1. There are 15 residues in the CDR3. The germline CDR1 and CDR2 sequences are KGHSH and LQKENI. V shed 1 base and J 2 bases; nucleotides not matched to a gene: 3. Here the CDR3 DNA reads TGTGCCAGCTCACCACGAACAGGGGCCACAGATACGCAGTATTTT. As protein: CASSPRTGATDTQYF.

The chain has TRBV13 and TRBJ2-3; unclear D gene. CDR1 is PRHDT and CDR2 is FYEKMQ in the germline V gene (reference sequence). V shed 2 bases and J shed 0 bases, with 12 bases lying between them. The CDR3 extends over 16 amino acids. The CDR3 coding sequence is TGTGCCAGCAGCTTACGTGACACCATTAGCACAGATACGCAGTATTTT. Residues: CASSLRDTISTDTQYF. Variable domain in full (rest from reference TRBV13 and TRBJ2-3): AAGVIQSPRHLIKEKRETATLKCYPIPRHDTVYWYQQGPGQDPQFLISFYEKMQSDKGSIPDRFSAQQFSDYHSELNMSSLELGDSALYFCASSLRDTISTDTQYFGPGTRLTVL.

The chain links TRBV18 to TRBJ1-4, with a tentative D call TRBD1 (6 bases). The germline V gene encodes CDR1 KGHSH and CDR2 LQKENI. The CDR3 runs 14 residues. The V and J ends lost 4 bases and 8 bases respectively, with 14 bases between them. CDR3 residues: CASSLGAGQEKLFF. The CDR3 region has the DNA TGTGCCAGCTCACTGGGGGCAGGGCAAGAAAAACTGTTTTTT.